This TCR beta chain derives from a study of cytotoxic CD8 clonotypes in ibrutinib-treated CLL. Overall study context: Response samples were taken after a median of about twelve months on treatment, range 6 to 36.

Comment on this clone: Its antigen is currently unknown.

Findings and caveats of the study: The public clonotypes identified were infrequent and showed contraction or stability on treatment. Sustained-remission and progressing patients were not sampled at matched times.

Trimming at V came to 2 bases and at J to 3 bases, leaving 3 bases not matched to a gene. Per germline, CDR1 SGHVS and CDR2 FNYEAQ. The CDR3 has 16 amino acids. The repertoire was sequenced with immunoSEQ multiplex PCR; TCRdb's copy has only in-frame clones and lacks some. The table includes 150,000 or so clones, about four fifths detected once. This clonotype originated in a human donor with chronic lymphocytic leukemia. The rearrangement joins TRBV7-6 to TRBJ2-2; 10 positions match TRBD2. The starting material was PBMCs, obtained after 12 months of ibrutinib treatment. The CDR3 coding sequence is TGTGCCAGCAGCTTACTAGCGGGAGATTACACCGGGGAGCTGTTTTTT. This translates into CASSLLAGDYTGELFF.